The 31 T cell receptor beta chains given below trace back to one sample, sequenced in a study of cytomegalovirus exposure and HLA in healthy donors. It was with 60 Vbeta and 13 Jbeta primers that the PCR ran. Assay used: immunoSEQ multiplex PCR; TCRdb lists only in-frame clones, some missing. The sample contains fewer than 150,000 clones, roughly 76% of which appear only once. Source material: PBMCs. These receptors were collected from a young man in good health and CMV-seronegative.

The rearrangement uses TRBV9 and TRBJ2-2; the match to TRBD1 covers 7 bases. This CDR3 contains 17 residues. Germline CDR1 is SGDLS and CDR2 is YYNGEE. V was pared by 0 bases and J by 4 bases, with 9 bases of the junction left unmatched. The CDR3 loop reads CASSVDDSGQLTGELFF. The CDR3 region has the DNA TGTGCCAGCAGCGTAGATGATTCGGGACAGCTCACCGGGGAGCTGTTTTTT.

V is TRBV5-1 and J is TRBJ1-1, with TRBD1 matching over 12 bases. The CDR3 covers 16 residues. The germline gives CDR1 SGHRS, CDR2 YFSETQ. The V gene end was trimmed by 3 bases and the J gene end by 5 bases; junction bases not matched to a gene: 8. The CDR3 loop reads CASSWGQGAPETEAFF. CDR3 in DNA: TGCGCCAGCAGCTGGGGACAGGGGGCCCCGGAGACTGAAGCTTTCTTT.

The CDR3 DNA is TGCACCAGCAGCCCAAAATCTGGGGCCAACGTCCTGACTTTC. Residues: CTSSPKSGANVLTF. The V gene is TRBV1, the J gene TRBJ2-6; TRBD1, the table's D call, lacks a check against the DNA. TRBV1 is recorded as a pseudogene. CDR3 size: 14 residues.

This chain connects TRBV2 to TRBJ1-6; 7 nucleotides line up with TRBD1. V lost 4 bases to trimming and J lost 5 bases; unmatched junction nucleotides: 5. This CDR3 has 15 residues. CDR1 SNHLY and CDR2 FYNNEI come from the germline V gene. The chain's CDR3 is CASSARTGDNSPLHF. The CDR3 coding sequence is TGTGCCAGCAGTGCGAGGACAGGAGATAATTCACCCCTCCACTTT.

This clone was detected only once. Here the CDR3 DNA reads TGCGCCAGCAGTGAGGGCGGGAGCTCCTACGAGCAGTACTTC. Translation gives CASSEGGSSYEQYF. This rearrangement joins TRBV10-1 to TRBJ2-7, with 7 nucleotides matching TRBD2. V shed 2 bases, J shed 0 bases, and the junction held 1 base outside the gene matches. The CDR3 is 14 residues long. Germline-derived CDR1 and CDR2 are WNHNN and SYGVQD (reference sequence).

The rearrangement uses TRBV6-1 and TRBJ1-1; D is perhaps TRBD1 (5 bases). CDR3 length: 12 amino acids. The germline V and J ends were trimmed by 5 bases and 6 bases, with 10 bases remaining between them. CDR1 is MNHNS and CDR2 is SASEGT in the germline V gene. The CDR3 sequence: CASSRGGAEAFF. CDR3 DNA sequence: TGTGCCAGCAGTAGGGGAGGCGCTGAAGCTTTCTTT.

This rearrangement joins TRBV27 to TRBJ2-5; tentative D call: TRBD2 (6 bases). V was cut by 3 bases and J by 5 bases, with 13 bases left in between. The CDR3 runs 14 residues. The germline CDR1 and CDR2 sequences are MNHEY and SMNVEV (reference sequence). In DNA form, the CDR3 reads TGTGCCAGCAGTTTCACCGGGAGTTTGGAGACCCAGTACTTC. This gives the protein CASSFTGSLETQYF.

The chain carries TRBV2 and TRBJ1-5; a weak D match, TRBD1 (6 bases). The V gene's germline CDR1 is SNHLY and CDR2 FYNNEI. Trimming took off 4 bases at V and 0 bases at J, with 13 bases between the two ends. There are 16 residues in the CDR3. CDR3 DNA: TGTGCCAGCAGTGCCCTGGGACACTATAGCAATCAGCCCCAGCATTTT. The encoded protein is CASSALGHYSNQPQHF.

This clone appeared once. The chain recombines TRBV5-1 with TRBJ2-3, with TRBD2 matching 12 bases. Trimming at V came to 0 bases and at J to 0 bases, leaving 5 bases not matched to a gene. The CDR3 loop spans 18 amino acids. Germline loops: CDR1 SGHRS, CDR2 YFSETQ. In DNA form, the CDR3 reads TGCGCCAGCAGCTTGGGTGGCCTAGCGGGGGGGAGCACAGATACGCAGTATTTT. Translated, it gives CASSLGGLAGGSTDTQYF.

The chain carries TRBV13 and TRBJ1-1; 8 bases are a match to TRBD1. The ends lost 10 bases at V and 1 base at J; junction bases unmatched: 11. This CDR3 is built from 15 residues. Germline V gives CDR1 PRHDT, CDR2 FYEKMQ (reference sequence). CDR3 residues: CATKTRTGSNTEAFF. The CDR3 DNA reads TGTGCCACGAAAACGAGGACAGGGTCGAACACTGAAGCTTTCTTT.

This rearrangement joins TRBV11-1 to TRBJ1-3; the D is unclear. The V end was cut by 8 bases, the J end by 8 bases, with 19 bases between. Germline V gene sequence: CDR1 SGHAT, CDR2 FQDESV (reference sequence). This CDR3 comprises 14 residues. The CDR3 protein is CASRPSSVVDTIYF. The CDR3 nucleotides read TGTGCCAGCCGGCCGAGCAGCGTCGTGGACACCATATATTTT.

The chain carries TRBV28 and TRBJ2-7; 8 bases agree with TRBD1. The CDR3 totals 13 residues. The V gene end was trimmed by 2 bases and the J gene end by 9 bases; junction bases not matched to a gene: 6. Germline lookup yields CDR1 MDHEN and CDR2 SYDVKM. CDR3 loop: CASSLQGARGQYF. In DNA, the CDR3 is TGTGCCAGCAGTTTACAGGGGGCGCGGGGGCAGTACTTC.

CDR3 sequence: CASSQPRKTLQGIYEQYF. The CDR3 DNA follows: TGCGCCAGCAGCCAACCCCGAAAAACCCTACAGGGAATCTACGAGCAGTACTTC. The chain joins TRBV4-1 to TRBJ2-7, with D maybe TRBD1 (6 bases). The CDR3 has 18 residues. Trimming cost V 2 bases and J 3 bases, with 23 bases left between them. CDR1 and CDR2 (germline): MGHRA, YSYEKL.

V and J are TRBV7-8 and TRBJ2-3, with D maybe TRBD2 (8 bases). The germline V and J ends were trimmed by 4 bases and 4 bases, with 24 bases remaining between them. Germline CDR1 and CDR2: SGHVS and FQNEAQ. The CDR3 spans 18 residues. The CDR3 region is CASSSRGPGLGSADTQYF. CDR3 nucleotide sequence: TGTGCCAGCAGCTCAAGGGGGCCGGGACTAGGTAGTGCAGATACGCAGTATTTT.

V and J are TRBV7-2 and TRBJ2-2; weak D call: TRBD2 (6 bases). Germline-derived CDR1 and CDR2 are SGHTA and FQGNSA. The CDR3 has 15 amino acids. V gave up 1 base and J gave up 6 bases, with 12 bases separating them. This CDR3 is CASSLVRLGAGELFF. For the CDR3, the DNA is TGTGCCAGCAGCTTAGTCCGACTAGGGGCCGGGGAGCTGTTTTTT.

The CDR3 DNA is TGTGCCAGCAGTGATCCTTTTGGACAGGGGGAGGATAACTATGGCTACACCTTC. Its translation is CASSDPFGQGEDNYGYTF. J is TRBJ1-2 and V is TRBV2; TRBD1 agrees at 10 bases. Germline CDR1 is SNHLY and CDR2 is FYNNEI. V lost 3 bases to trimming and J lost 1 base; unmatched junction nucleotides: 11. This CDR3 region has 18 residues.

The chain has TRBV19 and TRBJ1-5; 9 nucleotides agree with TRBD1. CDR3 length equals 13 residues. With V trimmed by 7 bases and J by 8 bases, 6 bases remained unmatched. Looked up from germline, CDR1 is LNHDA and CDR2 is SQIVND (reference sequence). CDR3 loop: CASTPDRGEPQHF. The DNA for the CDR3 is TGTGCCAGTACCCCGGACAGGGGTGAGCCCCAGCATTTT.

V gene TRBV6-5 combines with J gene TRBJ2-5; 10 bases fit TRBD2. The CDR3 spans 14 residues. The germline gives CDR1 MNHEY, CDR2 SVGAGI. V shed 5 bases, J shed 5 bases, and the junction held 5 bases outside the gene matches. This CDR3 reads CASSTSGGAETQYF. Written as DNA, the CDR3 is TGTGCCAGCAGTACAAGCGGGGGGGCGGAGACCCAGTACTTC.

The chain joins TRBV7-9 to TRBJ1-2; 9 bases are shared with TRBD1. V lost 6 bases and J lost 6; bases outside the gene matches: 8. Per the germline V gene, CDR1 is SEHNR and CDR2 is FQNEAQ (reference sequence). This CDR3 is built from 14 residues. For the CDR3, the DNA is TGTGCCAGCAGATTGGACAGGGGCCCCAATGGCTACACCTTC. Residues: CASRLDRGPNGYTF.

The chain combines TRBV30 with TRBJ2-1, with 14 bases that match TRBD2. V lost 3 bases to trimming and J lost 10 bases; unmatched junction nucleotides: 8. Germline CDR1 reads GTSNPN; CDR2 reads SVGIG (reference sequence). This CDR3 has 15 amino acids. CDR3 region: CAWRPAGTSGGEQFF. As DNA, the CDR3 is TGTGCCTGGAGGCCCGCCGGGACTAGCGGGGGCGAGCAGTTCTTC.

There are a few counts of this clone. This chain joins TRBV9 and TRBJ1-2; tentative D call: TRBD1 (5 bases). CDR3 length equals 13 residues. In germline, CDR1 is SGDLS, CDR2 YYNGEE. V was cut by 0 bases and J by 3 bases, with 6 bases left in between. Here the CDR3 DNA reads TGTGCCAGCAGCGTAGTGACAGACTATGGCTACACCTTC. Protein sequence: CASSVVTDYGYTF.

The chain carries TRBV2 and TRBJ2-7; no clear D. This CDR3 contains 13 residues. Trimming shortened V by 5 bases and J by 3 bases, and 11 bases separated the two germline ends. In germline, CDR1 is SNHLY, CDR2 FYNNEI. The CDR3 reads CASSKEQLYEQYF. CDR3 bases: TGTGCCAGCAGTAAGGAACAGCTCTACGAGCAGTACTTC.

The genes are TRBV4-1 and TRBJ1-5; D unresolved. CDR1 is MGHRA, CDR2 YSYEKL, per germline. The length of the CDR3 is 13 residues. Trimming cost V 2 bases and J 6 bases, with 8 bases left between them. The CDR3 sequence: CASSQMRGQPQHF. Here the CDR3 DNA reads TGCGCCAGCAGCCAAATGCGGGGTCAGCCCCAGCATTTT.

The chain uses TRBV2 and TRBJ2-5, with 9 nucleotides matching TRBD2. From germline, CDR1 is SNHLY and CDR2 FYNNEI. The CDR3 spans 17 residues. V was clipped by 4 bases and J by 11 bases; unmatched bases: 20. The CDR3 nucleotides read TGTGCCAGCAGTGTAGGTCATCGCGGGGTTATTGCGGGGGGGCAGTACTTC. Its protein product is CASSVGHRGVIAGGQYF.

The chain is built from TRBV5-8 and TRBJ2-5; 9 nucleotides line up with TRBD1. The germline CDR1 and CDR2 sequences are SGHTS and YDEGEE. V trimming: 3 bases; J trimming: 7 bases; junction bases outside the gene matches: 16. This CDR3 has 17 amino acids. This CDR3 reads CASSSSRTGGPRGTQYF. The CDR3 nucleotides are TGTGCCAGCAGCTCATCCCGCACAGGGGGCCCAAGGGGGACCCAGTACTTC.

This rearrangement joins TRBV27 to TRBJ1-5, with TRBD1 identical over 9 bases. Germline trimming cut 6 bases from V and 4 bases from J; bases unmatched to any gene: 1. Germline CDR1 is MNHEY and CDR2 is SMNVEV (reference sequence). The CDR3 has 13 residues. As DNA, the CDR3 is TGTGCCAGCAGCGACAGGGGGAATCAGCCCCAGCATTTT. Translated, it gives CASSDRGNQPQHF.

J is TRBJ2-7 and V is TRBV7-9; 8 bases match TRBD1. Germline V lookup: CDR1 SEHNR, CDR2 FQNEAQ (reference sequence). The junction had 4 bases not matched to a gene; V was cut back by 5 bases and J by 1 base. The CDR3 sequence is 14 residues long. CDR3 amino acids: CASSHRDRSYEQYF. The CDR3, as DNA: TGTGCCAGCAGCCACCGGGACAGGTCCTACGAGCAGTACTTC.

The chain couples TRBV30 to TRBJ1-3; TRBD1 matches 7 bases. The CDR3 spans 14 residues. V shed 2 bases, J shed 3 bases, and the junction held 4 bases outside the gene matches. Germline V gene data show CDR1 as GTSNPN and CDR2 as SVGIG (reference sequence). The CDR3 here is CAWSSGGGGNTIYF. The DNA of the CDR3 is TGTGCCTGGAGTTCAGGGGGTGGTGGAAACACCATATATTTT.

This sequence joins TRBV27 and TRBJ2-3; 13 bases agree with TRBD2. V shed 5 bases, J shed 6 bases, and the junction held 11 bases outside the gene matches. Germline V gene data show CDR1 as MNHEY and CDR2 as SMNVEV (reference sequence). This CDR3 contains 17 residues. The CDR3 coding sequence is TGTGCCAGCAGTCCCCTCGGACTAGCGGGAGTGATGGATACGCAGTATTTT. This translates into CASSPLGLAGVMDTQYF.

The count of this clone is one. V and J are TRBV30 and TRBJ2-5; 7 bases map to TRBD1. The J call may be incorrect, as the DNA end agrees better with TRBJ2-7. The CDR3 is made up of 13 amino acids. The germline V gene encodes CDR1 GTSNPN and CDR2 SVGIG (reference sequence). The CDR3 DNA follows: TGTGCCTGGAGTTCGACAGGGTTGGACGAGCAGTACTTC. It yields the protein CAWSSTGLDEQYF.

This rearrangement joins TRBV9 to TRBJ2-1; TRBD2 aligns across 10 bases. The germline V gene has CDR1 SGDLS and CDR2 YYNGEE. Germline trimming cut 2 bases from V and 7 bases from J; bases unmatched to any gene: 18. This CDR3 contains 19 residues. Here the CDR3 reads CASSVEGGSLAGSGNEQFF. The CDR3 nucleotides are TGTGCCAGCAGCGTCGAGGGCGGATCACTAGCGGGATCGGGGAATGAGCAGTTCTTC.